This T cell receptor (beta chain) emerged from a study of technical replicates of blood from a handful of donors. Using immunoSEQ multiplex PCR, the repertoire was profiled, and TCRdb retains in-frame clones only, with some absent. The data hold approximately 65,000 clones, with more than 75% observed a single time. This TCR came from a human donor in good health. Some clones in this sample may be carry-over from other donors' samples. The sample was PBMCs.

The CDR3 protein is CATSEGWPLGGEQYF. DNA for the CDR3: TGTGCCACCAGCGAAGGGTGGCCCCTCGGGGGCGAGCAGTACTTC. This chain connects TRBV15 to TRBJ2-7; maybe TRBD2 (6 bases). Germline lookup yields CDR1 LNHNV and CDR2 YYDKDF (reference sequence). V lost 5 bases and J 6 bases, leaving 20 bases between the germline ends. The CDR3 length is 15 residues.